The present TCR beta chain was sequenced within a study of T cells in tuberculosis. On this clone: No antigen is known for it.

Germline assignment: CDR1 GTSNPN and CDR2 SVGIG (reference sequence). The CDR3 sequence is 19 residues long. V was shortened by 3 bases and J by 0 bases, with 23 bases between the two germline ends. Assay: immunoSEQ multiplex PCR; the TCRdb copy retains only in-frame clones and omits some. The sample holds around 38,000 clones, roughly 96% seen once. General observations from the study: Smaller distances to GMM-specific TCRs suggested their expansion in active tuberculosis. Active tuberculosis patients had shorter CDR3-alpha; the beta difference was nonsignificant.

The source is a donor between 10 and 35 years old with latent tuberculosis or without tuberculosis infection. The rearrangement uses TRBV30 and TRBJ1-4, with D hard to call. Sequencing was carried out using PBMCs. The CDR3 DNA reads TGTGCCTGGAGAACGAGTTTGGGCGAACCAAGAACAACTAATGAAAAACTGTTTTTT. The encoded protein is CAWRTSLGEPRTTNEKLFF.